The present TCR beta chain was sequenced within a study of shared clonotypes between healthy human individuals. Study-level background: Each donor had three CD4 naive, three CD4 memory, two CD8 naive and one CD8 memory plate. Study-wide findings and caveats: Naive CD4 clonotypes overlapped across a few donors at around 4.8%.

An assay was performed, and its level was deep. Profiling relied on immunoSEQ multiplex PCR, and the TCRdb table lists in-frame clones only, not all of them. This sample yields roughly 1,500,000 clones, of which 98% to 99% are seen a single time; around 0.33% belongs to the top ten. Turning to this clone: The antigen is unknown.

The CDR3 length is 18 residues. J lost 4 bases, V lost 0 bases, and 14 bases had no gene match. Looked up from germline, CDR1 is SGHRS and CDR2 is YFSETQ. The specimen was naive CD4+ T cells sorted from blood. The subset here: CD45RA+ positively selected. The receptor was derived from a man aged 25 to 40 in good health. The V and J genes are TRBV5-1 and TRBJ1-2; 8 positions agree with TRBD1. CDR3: CASSLEGTGDSTGYGYTF. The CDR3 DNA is TGCGCCAGCAGCTTGGAAGGGACAGGTGATTCAACGGGCTATGGCTACACCTTC.